This entry is about one T cell receptor (beta chain). Its specificity is not known. The CDR3 contains 15 residues. The germline V gene has CDR1 LGHNA and CDR2 YSLEER. Trimming shortened V by 1 base and J by 9 bases, and 19 bases separated the two germline ends. 13 Jbeta primers and 60 Vbeta primers were used for the PCR. Per the authors' pipeline: Roughly 12 million shared chains were among some 75 million unique TCR beta chains counted in a later analysis. Generated by immunoSEQ multiplex PCR, the TCRdb table keeps only in-frame clones and is missing some. That table is the source of V, J and clone size, and D and trimming were worked out from the DNA. The table shows some 110,000 clones, with around 81% occurring only once. The sample originates from a study of cytomegalovirus exposure and HLA in healthy donors. Study-wide points: CMV antigen specificity of a few CMV-associated chains was confirmed in vitro. Cytomegalovirus-associated status was assigned to 150 to 200 TCR beta chains. A classifier reportedly called cytomegalovirus status with high sensitivity and specificity.

The clonotype comes from a woman in her 30s in good health and CMV-seronegative. The chain uses TRBV4-3 and TRBJ2-7; no definite D call. The specimen sequenced was PBMCs. The CDR3 sequence: CASSQVGTASSAQYF. CDR3 DNA: TGCGCCAGCAGCCAAGTCGGTACAGCCTCCTCAGCGCAGTACTTC.